A selection of T cell receptor beta chains follows, all from one sample in a study of early T cells in non-severe SARS-CoV-2 infection. From the 5' RACE reads, TCRdb called clonotypes with MiXCR, one entry per CDR3 protein. The sample records around 58,000 distinct CDR3 sequences, roughly 5% being singletons. The source material was whole blood. Source of these receptors: an adult who was a healthcare worker with PCR-confirmed SARS-CoV-2 infection or an uninfected control (not recorded which). Each CDR3 is given with its conserved first and last residue. Fields, in order: CDR3 DNA, CDR3 protein, V gene, J gene, D gene, clone size. D genes are given only for firm matches. The size field is filled for only some rows; it gives once, few, many or a size class.

TGTGCCAGCAGCGGAGGTGATCGCAATCAGCCCCAGCATTTT,CASSGGDRNQPQHF,TRBV7-2,TRBJ1-5,.,few
TGTGCCAGCAGCCCTGGGCCGAGGGGGGATTCACCCCTCCACTTT,CASSPGPRGDSPLHF,TRBV3-1,TRBJ1-6,.,.
TGCAGTGCTAGCTTTTGGGCAGGGGTGAACACTGAAGCTTTCTTT,CSASFWAGVNTEAFF,TRBV20-1,TRBJ1-1,.,many
TGCGCCAGCAGTTCCGGGACCCTAGACACAGATACGCAGTATTTT,CASSSGTLDTDTQYF,TRBV5-1,TRBJ2-3,.,many
TGTGCCACCAGTGAGTCGATGAACACTGAAGCTTTCTTT,CATSESMNTEAFF,TRBV24-1,TRBJ1-1,.,.
TGCGCCAGCAGCGGCGGGACAGTCAATTCACCCCTCCACTTT,CASSGGTVNSPLHF,TRBV5-1,TRBJ1-6,TRBD1,few
TGTGCCAGCAGCTTCTCAGACATCTACAATGAGCAGTTCTTC,CASSFSDIYNEQFF,TRBV5-8,TRBJ2-1,.,.
TGTGCCACCAGCAGAGATCGCACAGATACGCAGTATTTT,CATSRDRTDTQYF,TRBV15,TRBJ2-3,.,many
TGTGCCAGCAGTGAAGCAGCCGGGGAGCAGTACTTC,CASSEAAGEQYF,TRBV25-1,TRBJ2-7,.,many
TGTGCCAGCAGCTTGGCGGCAGGGGCAAGCAATGAGCAGTTCTTC,CASSLAAGASNEQFF,TRBV5-4,TRBJ2-1,.,many
TGTGCCAGCAGCTTTAAAGGGACTACCACTGAAGCTTTCTTT,CASSFKGTTTEAFF,TRBV7-2,TRBJ1-1,.,many
TGTGCCAGCAGCTCACGCAAAGGGGGACCCTACGAGCAGTACTTC,CASSSRKGGPYEQYF,TRBV7-8,TRBJ2-7,.,.
TGCAGTGCTAGAGTCGTGGGAGTGAGGACCGGGGAGCTGTTTTTT,CSARVVGVRTGELFF,TRBV20-1,TRBJ2-2,.,many
TGTGCCAGCAGCGACCCTAATTCCGGGACTAGCGGGGGGGCTAGTACAGATACGCAGTATTTT,CASSDPNSGTSGGASTDTQYF,TRBV9,TRBJ2-3,TRBD2,many
TGTGCCAGCAGCCGCAATCGAGAATCCGATACGCAGTATTTT,CASSRNRESDTQYF,TRBV3-1,TRBJ2-3,.,.
TGTGCCAGCAGTGATACAAACCAAGAGACCCAGTACTTC,CASSDTNQETQYF,TRBV6-6,TRBJ2-5,.,.
TGTGCCAGTAGTTATCCCCCCGGGGAGCTGTTTTTT,CASSYPPGELFF,TRBV19,TRBJ2-2,.,few
TGCAGTGCACGAGCGGGTGCCTCCTACGAGCAGTACTTC,CSARAGASYEQYF,TRBV20-1,TRBJ2-7,.,.